Listed here are 6 T cell receptor beta chains from one sample, sequenced in a study of cytomegalovirus exposure and HLA in healthy donors. The PCR was carried out with 60 Vbeta primers and 13 Jbeta primers. Measured with immunoSEQ multiplex PCR; TCRdb has only the in-frame clones, and not every one. The top ten clones hold 0.65% to 0.95% of a sample with about 170,000 clones, about three quarters of them seen once. Sequenced sample: PBMCs. The receptors were sampled from a female donor in good health and CMV-seronegative.

The J gene is TRBJ2-7, the V gene TRBV28; 10 nucleotides match TRBD1. V lost 6 bases to trimming and J lost 4 bases; unmatched junction nucleotides: 6. Germline CDR1 reads MDHEN; CDR2 reads SYDVKM. This CDR3 has 14 residues. The CDR3 region is CASRPTGGRYEQYF. For the CDR3, the DNA is TGTGCCAGCAGACCGACAGGGGGCAGGTACGAGCAGTACTTC.

The V gene is TRBV7-8, the J gene TRBJ2-5, with 7 nucleotides matching TRBD2. Germline V gives CDR1 SGHVS, CDR2 FQNEAQ. There are 15 residues in the CDR3. With V trimmed by 0 bases and J by 2 bases, 3 bases remained unmatched. CDR3 amino acids: CASSLAGREQETQYF. The CDR3 DNA follows: TGTGCCAGCAGCTTAGCGGGGAGGGAACAAGAGACCCAGTACTTC.

V is TRBV7-9 and J is TRBJ1-1; D gene unclear. Germline V CDR1 and CDR2: SEHNR, FQNEAQ (reference sequence). Trimming pared 1 base from V and 11 bases from J, leaving 17 bases between. There are 14 residues in the CDR3. The chain's CDR3 is CASSLVEAEVGAFF. The CDR3 DNA sequence: TGTGCCAGCAGCTTAGTTGAGGCGGAGGTCGGGGCTTTCTTT.

The chain has TRBV4-3 and TRBJ2-1; D might be TRBD2 (6 bases). Germline CDR1 and CDR2: LGHNA and YSLEER. Trimming took 1 base from V and 10 from J, leaving 11 bases between them. The CDR3 covers 13 residues. The chain's CDR3 is CASSQASAGEQFF. The CDR3 DNA follows: TGCGCCAGCAGCCAAGCTTCTGCGGGGGAGCAGTTCTTC.

The chain uses TRBV9 and TRBJ2-5; D is perhaps TRBD1 (6 bases). The CDR3 contains 14 residues. With 3 bases removed from V and 4 bases from J, the gap between germline ends came to 13 bases. Germline CDR1 and CDR2: SGDLS and YYNGEE. For the CDR3, the DNA is TGTGCCAGCAGCGGCACAGGGATTTCAGAGACCCAGTACTTC. Encoded protein: CASSGTGISETQYF.

The chain has TRBV4-3 and TRBJ2-3; D is ambiguous. Per germline, CDR1 LGHNA and CDR2 YSLEER. The CDR3 sequence is 15 residues long. The V end was cut by 4 bases, the J end by 4 bases, with 15 bases between. The CDR3 loop reads CASSRSYVSSDTQYF. DNA for the CDR3: TGCGCCAGCAGCCGGTCCTATGTGAGCTCAGATACGCAGTATTTT.